This note documents a single TCR beta chain sequence. Antigen specificity is unknown. The entry originates in a study of graft-versus-host responses after intestinal transplantation. About the study: Every recipient underwent anti-thymocyte globulin induction, then tacrolimus and steroids for 3 to 4 years.

Broader study findings: Ileal or blood samples showed some GvH clones first, and such clones were also found in recipient marrow. An association linked early post-transplant HvG declines with peak circulating GvH clone levels. Subjects displaying graft-donor T cell macrochimerism possessed elevated graft-versus-host to host-versus-graft clonal ratios inside allografts.

Germline V gene data show CDR1 as SGDLS and CDR2 as YYNGEE. The CDR3 has 14 residues. Trimming cost V 2 bases and J 3 bases; bases outside gene matches: 1. Only in-frame clones appear in the TCRdb table, and some are missing; sequencing was by immunoSEQ multiplex PCR. This table holds roughly 120,000 clones, approximately 95% found once. Source: unstimulated CD4+ T cells sorted from spleen or lymph node cells, taken before intestinal transplant. The rearrangement joins TRBV9 to TRBJ2-2; 7 positions agree with TRBD1. The clonotype originates from a human donor who received an intestinal transplant. The CDR3 reads CASSVTGHTGELFF. The CDR3 nucleotides are TGTGCCAGCAGCGTGACAGGGCACACCGGGGAGCTGTTTTTT.